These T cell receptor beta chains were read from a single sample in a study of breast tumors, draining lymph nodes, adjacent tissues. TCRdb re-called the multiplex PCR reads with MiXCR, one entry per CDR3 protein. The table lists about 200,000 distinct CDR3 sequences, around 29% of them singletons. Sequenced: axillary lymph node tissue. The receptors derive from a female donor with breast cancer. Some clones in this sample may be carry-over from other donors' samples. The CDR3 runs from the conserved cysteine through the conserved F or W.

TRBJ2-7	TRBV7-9	CASSLTGPGPYEQYF
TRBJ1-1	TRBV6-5	CASSSGQRMNTEAFF
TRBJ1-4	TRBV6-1	CASSTGPSAEKKLFF
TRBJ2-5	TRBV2	CATGLAGKGETQYF
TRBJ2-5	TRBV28	CASSPGTGYQETQYF
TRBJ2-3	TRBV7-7	CASILRPAGYSYNEQYF
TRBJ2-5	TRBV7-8	CASSSPRGLEETQYF
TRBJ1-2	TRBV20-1	CSARGTGGRGYTF
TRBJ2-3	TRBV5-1	CASSLARLAGATDTQYF
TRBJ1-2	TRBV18	CASSPQGPMGYTF